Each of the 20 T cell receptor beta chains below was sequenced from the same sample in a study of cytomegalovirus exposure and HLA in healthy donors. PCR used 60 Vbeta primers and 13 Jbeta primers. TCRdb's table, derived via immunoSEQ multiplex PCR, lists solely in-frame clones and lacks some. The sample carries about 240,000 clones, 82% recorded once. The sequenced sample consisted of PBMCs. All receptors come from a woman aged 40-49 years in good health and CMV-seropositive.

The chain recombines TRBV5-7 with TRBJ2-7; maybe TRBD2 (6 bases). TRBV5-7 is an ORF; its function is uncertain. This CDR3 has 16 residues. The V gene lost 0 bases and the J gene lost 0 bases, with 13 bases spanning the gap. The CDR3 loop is CASSLAGGLYSYEQYF. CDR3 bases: TGTGCCAGCAGCTTGGCCGGGGGACTGTACTCCTACGAGCAGTACTTC.

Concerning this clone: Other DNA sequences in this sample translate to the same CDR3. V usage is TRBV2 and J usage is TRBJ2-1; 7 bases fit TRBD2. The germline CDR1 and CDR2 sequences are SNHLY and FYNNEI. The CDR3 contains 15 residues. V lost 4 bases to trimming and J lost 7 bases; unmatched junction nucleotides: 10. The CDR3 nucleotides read TGTGCCAGCAGTGGTCCAGCGGGGAGGGAGAATGAGCAGTTCTTC. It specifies CASSGPAGRENEQFF.

CDR3 bases: TGTGCCAGTAGCCCCGGGACAGCTGGAAACACCATATATTTT. Translating it yields CASSPGTAGNTIYF. This chain uses TRBV19 with TRBJ1-3; 7 bases fit TRBD1. J lost 2 bases, V lost 6 bases, and 4 bases had no gene match. CDR1 and CDR2 from the germline V gene are LNHDA and SQIVND (reference sequence). There are 14 residues in the CDR3.

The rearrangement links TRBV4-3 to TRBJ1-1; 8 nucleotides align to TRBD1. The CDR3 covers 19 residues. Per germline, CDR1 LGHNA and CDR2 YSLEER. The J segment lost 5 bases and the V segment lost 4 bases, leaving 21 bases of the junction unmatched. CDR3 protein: CASSLHGGRGLVLRTEAFF. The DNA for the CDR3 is TGCGCCAGCAGCCTCCACGGGGGCAGGGGGCTCGTGTTGAGAACTGAAGCTTTCTTT.

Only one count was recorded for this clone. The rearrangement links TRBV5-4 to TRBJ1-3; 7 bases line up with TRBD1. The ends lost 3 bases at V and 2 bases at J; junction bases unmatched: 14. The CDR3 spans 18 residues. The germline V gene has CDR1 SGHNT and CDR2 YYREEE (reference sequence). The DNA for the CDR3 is TGTGCCAGCAGCTCGGGATCTACAGGGGAATTCGCTGGAAACACCATATATTTT. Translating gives CASSSGSTGEFAGNTIYF.

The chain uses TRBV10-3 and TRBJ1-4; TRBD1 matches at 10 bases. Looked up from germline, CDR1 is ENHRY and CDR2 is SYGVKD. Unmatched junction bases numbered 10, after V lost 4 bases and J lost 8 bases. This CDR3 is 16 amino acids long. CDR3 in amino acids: CAISARDRGQAEKLFF. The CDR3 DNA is TGTGCCATCAGTGCACGCGACAGGGGGCAAGCGGAAAAACTGTTTTTT.

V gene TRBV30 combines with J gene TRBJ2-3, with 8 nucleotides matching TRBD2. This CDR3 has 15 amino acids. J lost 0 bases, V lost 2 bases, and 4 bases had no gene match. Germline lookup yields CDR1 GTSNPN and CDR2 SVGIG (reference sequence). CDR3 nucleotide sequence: TGTGCCTGGAGTAGGGCGGGGGGAAGCACAGATACGCAGTATTTT. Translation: CAWSRAGGSTDTQYF.

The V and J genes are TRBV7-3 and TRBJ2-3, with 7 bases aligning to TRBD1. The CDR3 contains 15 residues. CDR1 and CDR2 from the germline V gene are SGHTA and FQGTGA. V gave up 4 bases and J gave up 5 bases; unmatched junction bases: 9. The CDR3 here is CASSSTPPGGDTQYF. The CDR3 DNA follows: TGTGCCAGCAGCTCTACCCCGCCAGGGGGAGATACGCAGTATTTT.

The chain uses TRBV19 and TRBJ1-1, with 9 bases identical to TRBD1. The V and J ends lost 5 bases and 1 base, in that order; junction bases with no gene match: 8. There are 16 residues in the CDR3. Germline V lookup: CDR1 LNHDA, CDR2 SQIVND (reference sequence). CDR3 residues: CASSRTDRGENTEAFF. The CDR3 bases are TGTGCCAGTAGTCGAACGGACAGGGGAGAGAACACTGAAGCTTTCTTT. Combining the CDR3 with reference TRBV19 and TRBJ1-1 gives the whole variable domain DGGITQSPKYLFRKEGQNVTLSCEQNLNHDAMYWYRQDPGQGLRLIYYSQIVNDFQKGDIAEGYSVSREKKESFPLTVTSAQKNPTAFYLCASSRTDRGENTEAFFGQGTRLTVV.

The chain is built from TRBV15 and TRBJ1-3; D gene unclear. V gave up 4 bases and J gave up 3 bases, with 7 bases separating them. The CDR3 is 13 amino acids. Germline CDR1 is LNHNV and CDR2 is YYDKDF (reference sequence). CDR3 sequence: CATSIAYGNTIYF. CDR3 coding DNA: TGTGCCACCAGCATCGCGTATGGAAACACCATATATTTT.

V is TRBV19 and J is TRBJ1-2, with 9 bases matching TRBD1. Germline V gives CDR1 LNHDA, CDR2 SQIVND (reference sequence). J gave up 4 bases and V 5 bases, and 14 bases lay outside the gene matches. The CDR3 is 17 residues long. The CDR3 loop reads CASSSSSTGGPLYGYTF. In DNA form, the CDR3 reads TGTGCCAGTAGTTCCAGCTCGACAGGGGGTCCCCTCTATGGCTACACCTTC. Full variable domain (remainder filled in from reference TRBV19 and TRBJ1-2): DGGITQSPKYLFRKEGQNVTLSCEQNLNHDAMYWYRQDPGQGLRLIYYSQIVNDFQKGDIAEGYSVSREKKESFPLTVTSAQKNPTAFYLCASSSSSTGGPLYGYTFGSGTRLTVV.

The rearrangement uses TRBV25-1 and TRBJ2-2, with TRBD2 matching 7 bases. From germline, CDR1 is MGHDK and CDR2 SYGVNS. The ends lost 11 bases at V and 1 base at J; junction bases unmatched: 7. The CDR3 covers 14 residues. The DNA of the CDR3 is TGTGCCGCCGCCGCTAGCGGGAACACCGGGGAGCTGTTTTTT. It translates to CAAAASGNTGELFF.

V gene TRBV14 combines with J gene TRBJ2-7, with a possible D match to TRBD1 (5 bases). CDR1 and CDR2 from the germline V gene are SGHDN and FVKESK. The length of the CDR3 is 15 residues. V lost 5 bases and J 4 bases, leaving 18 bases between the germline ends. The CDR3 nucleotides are TGTGCCAGCAGCGGTTTAGGGGTCCTGGCGTACGAGCAGTACTTC. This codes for CASSGLGVLAYEQYF.

CDR3 coding DNA: TGTGCCTGGAGTAGGCGGGAGTCAGATACGCAGTATTTT. This sequence encodes CAWSRRESDTQYF. The chain employs TRBV30 and TRBJ2-3; the match to TRBD2 covers 7 bases. Per the germline V gene, CDR1 is GTSNPN and CDR2 is SVGIG (reference sequence). The CDR3 sequence is 13 residues long. The junction had 3 bases not matched to a gene; V was cut back by 2 bases and J by 4 bases.

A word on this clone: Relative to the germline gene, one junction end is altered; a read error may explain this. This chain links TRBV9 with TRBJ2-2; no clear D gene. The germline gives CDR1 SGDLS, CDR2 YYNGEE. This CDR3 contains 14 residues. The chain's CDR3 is CASGVVGNTGELFF. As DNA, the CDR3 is TGTGCCAGCGGCGTAGTCGGGAACACCGGGGAGCTGTTTTTT.

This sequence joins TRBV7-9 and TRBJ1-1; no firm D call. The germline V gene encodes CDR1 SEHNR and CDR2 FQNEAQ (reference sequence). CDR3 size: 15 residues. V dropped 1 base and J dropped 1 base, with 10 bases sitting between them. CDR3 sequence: CASSLDGLGNTEAFF. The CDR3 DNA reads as TGTGCCAGCAGCTTAGACGGGTTAGGGAACACTGAAGCTTTCTTT.

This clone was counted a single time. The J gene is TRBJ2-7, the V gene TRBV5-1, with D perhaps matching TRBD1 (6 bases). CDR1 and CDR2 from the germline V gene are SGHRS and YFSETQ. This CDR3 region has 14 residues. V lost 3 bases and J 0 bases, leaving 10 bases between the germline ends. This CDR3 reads CASSYRVSSYEQYF. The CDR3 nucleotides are TGCGCCAGCAGCTACAGGGTGAGCTCCTACGAGCAGTACTTC.

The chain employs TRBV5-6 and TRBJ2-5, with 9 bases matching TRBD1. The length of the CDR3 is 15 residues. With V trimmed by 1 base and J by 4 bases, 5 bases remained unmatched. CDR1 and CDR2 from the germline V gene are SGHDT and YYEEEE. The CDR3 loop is CASSLHLGQGETQYF. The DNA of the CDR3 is TGTGCCAGCAGCTTGCACCTGGGACAGGGAGAGACCCAGTACTTC. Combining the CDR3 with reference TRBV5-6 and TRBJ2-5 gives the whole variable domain DAGVTQSPTHLIKTRGQQVTLRCSPKSGHDTVSWYQQALGQGPQFIFQYYEEEERQRGNFPDRFSGHQFPNYSSELNVNALLLGDSALYLCASSLHLGQGETQYFGPGTRLLVL.

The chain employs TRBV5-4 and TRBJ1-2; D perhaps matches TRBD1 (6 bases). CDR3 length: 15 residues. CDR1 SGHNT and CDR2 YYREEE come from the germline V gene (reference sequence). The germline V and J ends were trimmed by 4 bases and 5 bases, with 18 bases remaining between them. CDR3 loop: CASSPTGQSLYGYTF. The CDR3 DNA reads TGTGCCAGCAGCCCCACCGGACAGTCTTTGTATGGCTACACCTTC.

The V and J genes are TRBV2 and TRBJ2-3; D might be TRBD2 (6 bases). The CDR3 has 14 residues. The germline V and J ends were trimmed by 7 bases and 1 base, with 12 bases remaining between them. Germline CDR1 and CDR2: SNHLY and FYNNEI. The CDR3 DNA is TGTGCCAGCATCTGGGGCGGGGGCACAGATACGCAGTATTTT. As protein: CASIWGGGTDTQYF.